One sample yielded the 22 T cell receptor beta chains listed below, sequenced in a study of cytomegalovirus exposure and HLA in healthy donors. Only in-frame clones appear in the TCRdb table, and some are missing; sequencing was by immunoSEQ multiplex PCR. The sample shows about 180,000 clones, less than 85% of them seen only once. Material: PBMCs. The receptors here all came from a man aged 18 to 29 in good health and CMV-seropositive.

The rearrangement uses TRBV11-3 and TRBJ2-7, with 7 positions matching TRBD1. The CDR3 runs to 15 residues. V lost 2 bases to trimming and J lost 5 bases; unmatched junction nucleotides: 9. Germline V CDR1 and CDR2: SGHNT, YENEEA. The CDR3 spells CASSLRSGGLDEQYF. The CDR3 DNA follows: TGTGCCAGCAGCTTAAGGTCAGGGGGTTTGGACGAGCAGTACTTC. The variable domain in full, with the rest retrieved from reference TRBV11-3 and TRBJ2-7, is EAGVVQSPRYKIIEKKQPVAFWCNPISGHNTLYWYLQNLGQGPELLIRYENEEAVDDSQLPKDRFSAERLKGVDSTLKIQPAELGDSAVYLCASSLRSGGLDEQYFGPGTRLTVT.

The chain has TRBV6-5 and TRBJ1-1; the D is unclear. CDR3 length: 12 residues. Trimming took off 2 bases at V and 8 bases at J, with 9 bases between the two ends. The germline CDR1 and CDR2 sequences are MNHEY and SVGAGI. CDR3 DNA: TGTGCCAGCAGTTACGGGCAGCGGGAAGCTTTCTTT. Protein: CASSYGQREAFF.

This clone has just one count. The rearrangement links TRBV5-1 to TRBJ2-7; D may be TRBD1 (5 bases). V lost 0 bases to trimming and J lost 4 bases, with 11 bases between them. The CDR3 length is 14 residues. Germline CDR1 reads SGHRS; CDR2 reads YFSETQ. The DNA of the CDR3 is TGCGCCAGCAGCTTGGAAGGCAGACAGTACGAGCAGTACTTC. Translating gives CASSLEGRQYEQYF.

This CDR3 is CASSLVRDKQFF. DNA of the CDR3: TGTGCCAGCAGTTTGGTCAGGGATAAGCAGTTCTTC. The chain carries TRBV28 and TRBJ2-1, with D perhaps matching TRBD1 (5 bases). Germline lookup yields CDR1 MDHEN and CDR2 SYDVKM. V was cut by 3 bases and J by 11 bases, with 11 bases left in between. This CDR3 spans 12 amino acids.

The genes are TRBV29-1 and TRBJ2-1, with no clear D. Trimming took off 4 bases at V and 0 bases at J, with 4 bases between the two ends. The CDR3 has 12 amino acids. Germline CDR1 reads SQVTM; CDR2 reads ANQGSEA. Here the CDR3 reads CSVGSSYNEQFF. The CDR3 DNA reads TGCAGCGTTGGTAGCTCCTACAATGAGCAGTTCTTC.

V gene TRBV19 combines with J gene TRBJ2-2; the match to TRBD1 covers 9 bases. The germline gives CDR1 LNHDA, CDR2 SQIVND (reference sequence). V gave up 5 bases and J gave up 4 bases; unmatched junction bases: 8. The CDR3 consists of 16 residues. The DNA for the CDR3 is TGTGCCAGTAGTTCGCGGACAGGGGCGAGCACCGGGGAGCTGTTTTTT. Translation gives CASSSRTGASTGELFF.

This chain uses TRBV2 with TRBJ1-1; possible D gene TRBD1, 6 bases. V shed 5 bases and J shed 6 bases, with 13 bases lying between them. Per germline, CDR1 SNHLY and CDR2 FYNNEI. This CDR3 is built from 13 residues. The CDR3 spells CASSWTVSPEAFF. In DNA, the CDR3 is TGTGCCAGCAGTTGGACAGTATCCCCTGAAGCTTTCTTT.

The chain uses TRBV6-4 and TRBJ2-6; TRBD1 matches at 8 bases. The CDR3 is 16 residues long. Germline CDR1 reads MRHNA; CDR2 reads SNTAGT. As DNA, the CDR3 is TGTGGGTTCCAGGGGGCTCTTTTCTGTGGGGCCAACGTCCTGACTTTC. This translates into CGFQGALFCGANVLTF.

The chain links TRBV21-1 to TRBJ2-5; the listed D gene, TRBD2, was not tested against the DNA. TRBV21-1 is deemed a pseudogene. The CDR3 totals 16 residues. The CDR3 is CASSGVPVVGGETQYF. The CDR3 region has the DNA TGTGCCAGCAGCGGGGTCCCTGTTGTTGGGGGGGAGACCCAGTACTTC.

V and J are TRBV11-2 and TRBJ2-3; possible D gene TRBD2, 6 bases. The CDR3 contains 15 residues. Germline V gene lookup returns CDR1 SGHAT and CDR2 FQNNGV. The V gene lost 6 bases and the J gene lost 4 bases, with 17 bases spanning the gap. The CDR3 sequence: CASSLEEGRADTQYF. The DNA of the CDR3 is TGTGCCAGCAGTCTAGAGGAGGGTCGCGCAGATACGCAGTATTTT.

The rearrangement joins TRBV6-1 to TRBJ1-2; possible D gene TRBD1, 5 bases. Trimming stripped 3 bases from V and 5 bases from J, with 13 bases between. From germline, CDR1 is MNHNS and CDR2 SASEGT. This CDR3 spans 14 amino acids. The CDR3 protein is CASSDRDIPYGYTF. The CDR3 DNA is TGTGCCAGCAGTGACAGGGATATCCCTTATGGCTACACCTTC.

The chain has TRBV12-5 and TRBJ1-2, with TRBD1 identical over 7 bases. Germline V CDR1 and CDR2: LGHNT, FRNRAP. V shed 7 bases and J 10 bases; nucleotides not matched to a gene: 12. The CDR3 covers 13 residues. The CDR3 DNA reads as TGTGCTAGTGTGCTAGGGGGCCGGGTTGACTACACCTTC. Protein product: CASVLGGRVDYTF. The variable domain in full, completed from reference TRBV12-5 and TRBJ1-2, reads DARVTQTPRHKVTEMGQEVTMRCQPILGHNTVFWYRQTMMQGLELLAYFRNRAPLDDSGMPKDRFSAEMPDATLATLKIQPSEPRDSAVYFCASVLGGRVDYTFGSGTRLTVV.

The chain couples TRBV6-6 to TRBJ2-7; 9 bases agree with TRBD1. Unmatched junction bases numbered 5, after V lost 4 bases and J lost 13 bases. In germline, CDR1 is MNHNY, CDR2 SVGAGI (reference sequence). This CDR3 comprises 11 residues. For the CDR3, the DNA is TGTGCCAGCAGTTCCGGGACAGGGCTTTACTTC. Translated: CASSSGTGLYF.

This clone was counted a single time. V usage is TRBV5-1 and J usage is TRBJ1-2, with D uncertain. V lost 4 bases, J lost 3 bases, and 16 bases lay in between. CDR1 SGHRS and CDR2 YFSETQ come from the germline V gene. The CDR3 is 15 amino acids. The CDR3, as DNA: TGCGCCAGCAGCACCGATGGCGGGCGGTACTATGGCTACACCTTC. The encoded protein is CASSTDGGRYYGYTF.

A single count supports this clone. The CDR3 loop reads CASSPSEDNYGYTF. CDR3 bases: TGTGCCAGCTCACCATCAGAAGATAACTATGGCTACACCTTC. The rearrangement uses TRBV18 and TRBJ1-2; D unresolved. The CDR3 is 14 amino acids. V was cut by 2 bases and J by 1 base, with 8 bases left in between. Germline CDR1 and CDR2: KGHSH and LQKENI.

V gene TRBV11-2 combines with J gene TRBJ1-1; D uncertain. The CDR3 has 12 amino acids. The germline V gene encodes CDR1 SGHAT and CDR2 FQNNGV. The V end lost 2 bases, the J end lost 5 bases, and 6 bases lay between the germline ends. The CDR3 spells CASSLPPTEAFF. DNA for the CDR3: TGTGCCAGCAGCTTACCCCCAACTGAAGCTTTCTTT.

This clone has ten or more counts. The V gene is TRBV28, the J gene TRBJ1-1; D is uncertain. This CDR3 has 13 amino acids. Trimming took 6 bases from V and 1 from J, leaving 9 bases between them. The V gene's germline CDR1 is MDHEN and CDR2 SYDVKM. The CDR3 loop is CASSSRGNTEAFF. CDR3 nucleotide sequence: TGTGCCAGCAGCTCACGGGGGAACACTGAAGCTTTCTTT. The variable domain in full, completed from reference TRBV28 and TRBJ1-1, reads DVKVTQSSRYLVKRTGEKVFLECVQDMDHENMFWYRQDPGLGLRLIYFSYDVKMKEKGDIPEGYSVSREKKERFSLILESASTNQTSMYLCASSSRGNTEAFFGQGTRLTVV.

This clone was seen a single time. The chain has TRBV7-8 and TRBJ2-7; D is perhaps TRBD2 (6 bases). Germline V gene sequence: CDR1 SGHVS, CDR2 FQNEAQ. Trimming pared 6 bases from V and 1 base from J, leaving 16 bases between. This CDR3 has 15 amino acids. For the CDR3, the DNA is TGTGCCAGCAGGTCTCGGGGGAGCGGATCCTACGAGCAGTACTTC. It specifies CASRSRGSGSYEQYF. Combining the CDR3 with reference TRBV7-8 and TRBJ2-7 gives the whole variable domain GAGVSQSPRYKVAKRGQDVALRCDPISGHVSLFWYQQALGQGPEFLTYFQNEAQLDKSGLPSDRFFAERPEGSVSTLKIQRTQQEDSAVYLCASRSRGSGSYEQYFGPGTRLTVT.

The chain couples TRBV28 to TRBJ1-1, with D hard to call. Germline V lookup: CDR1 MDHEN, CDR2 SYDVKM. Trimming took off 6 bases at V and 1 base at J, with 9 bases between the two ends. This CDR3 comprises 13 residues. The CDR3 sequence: CASRAAENTEAFF. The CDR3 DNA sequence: TGTGCCAGCAGGGCGGCTGAGAACACTGAAGCTTTCTTT.

CDR3 DNA: TGTGCCAGCAGCTTGTGGCTAGCGGGAACAGATACGCAGTATTTT. It translates to CASSLWLAGTDTQYF. This chain uses TRBV5-6 with TRBJ2-3, with 9 bases fitting TRBD2. Trimming took 1 base from V and 3 from J; bases not matched to a gene: 3. The CDR3 has 15 amino acids. Germline V lookup: CDR1 SGHDT, CDR2 YYEEEE.

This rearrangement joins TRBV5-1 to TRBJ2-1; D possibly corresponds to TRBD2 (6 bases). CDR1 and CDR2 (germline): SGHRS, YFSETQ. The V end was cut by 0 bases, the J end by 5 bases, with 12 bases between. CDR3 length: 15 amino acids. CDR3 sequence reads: CASSLGGTPNNEQFF. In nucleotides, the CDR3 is TGCGCCAGCAGCTTGGGTGGGACTCCAAACAATGAGCAGTTCTTC.

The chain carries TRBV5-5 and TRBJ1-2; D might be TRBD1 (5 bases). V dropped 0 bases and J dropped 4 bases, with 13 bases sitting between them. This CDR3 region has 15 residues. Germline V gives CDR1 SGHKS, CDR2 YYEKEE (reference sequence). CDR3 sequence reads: CASSLEGAVGYGYTF. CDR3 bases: TGTGCCAGCAGCTTGGAAGGGGCCGTCGGCTATGGCTACACCTTC.